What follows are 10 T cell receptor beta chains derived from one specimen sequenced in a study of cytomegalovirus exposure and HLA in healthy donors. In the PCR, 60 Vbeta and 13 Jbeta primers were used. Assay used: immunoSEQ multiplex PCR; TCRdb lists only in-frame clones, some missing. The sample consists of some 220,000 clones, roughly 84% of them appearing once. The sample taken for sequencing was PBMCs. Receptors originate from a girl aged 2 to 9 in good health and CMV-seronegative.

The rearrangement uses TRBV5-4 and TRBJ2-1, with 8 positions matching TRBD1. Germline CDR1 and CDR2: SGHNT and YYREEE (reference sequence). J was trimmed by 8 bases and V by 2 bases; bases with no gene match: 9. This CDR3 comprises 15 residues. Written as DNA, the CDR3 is TGTGCCAGCAGCTTAGCAGGGGGCGGACAGGATGAGCAGTTCTTC. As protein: CASSLAGGGQDEQFF.

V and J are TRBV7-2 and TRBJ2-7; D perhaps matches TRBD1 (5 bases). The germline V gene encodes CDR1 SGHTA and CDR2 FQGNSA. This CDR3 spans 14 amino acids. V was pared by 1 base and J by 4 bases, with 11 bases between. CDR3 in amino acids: CASSLEWGNYEQYF. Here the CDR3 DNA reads TGTGCCAGCAGCTTAGAATGGGGCAATTACGAGCAGTACTTC.

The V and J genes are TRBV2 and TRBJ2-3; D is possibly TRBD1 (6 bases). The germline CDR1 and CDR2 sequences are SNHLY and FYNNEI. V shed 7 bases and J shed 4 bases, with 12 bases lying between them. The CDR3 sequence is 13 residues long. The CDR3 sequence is CASKDSGPDTQYF. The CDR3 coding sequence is TGTGCCAGCAAGGACAGTGGGCCAGATACGCAGTATTTT.

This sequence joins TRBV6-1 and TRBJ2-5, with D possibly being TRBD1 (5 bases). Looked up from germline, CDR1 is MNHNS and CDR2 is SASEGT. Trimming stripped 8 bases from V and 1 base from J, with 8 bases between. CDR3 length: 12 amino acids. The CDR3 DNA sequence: TGTGCCAGCTGGGGCGCCCAAGAGACCCAGTACTTC. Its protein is CASWGAQETQYF.

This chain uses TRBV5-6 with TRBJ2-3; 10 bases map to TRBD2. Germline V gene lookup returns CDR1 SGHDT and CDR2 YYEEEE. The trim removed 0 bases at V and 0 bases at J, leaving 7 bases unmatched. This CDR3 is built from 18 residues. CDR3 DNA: TGTGCCAGCAGCTTGGGACTAGCGGGCACTCCTAGCACAGATACGCAGTATTTT. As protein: CASSLGLAGTPSTDTQYF. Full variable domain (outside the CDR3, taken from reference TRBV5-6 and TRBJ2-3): DAGVTQSPTHLIKTRGQQVTLRCSPKSGHDTVSWYQQALGQGPQFIFQYYEEEERQRGNFPDRFSGHQFPNYSSELNVNALLLGDSALYLCASSLGLAGTPSTDTQYFGPGTRLTVL.

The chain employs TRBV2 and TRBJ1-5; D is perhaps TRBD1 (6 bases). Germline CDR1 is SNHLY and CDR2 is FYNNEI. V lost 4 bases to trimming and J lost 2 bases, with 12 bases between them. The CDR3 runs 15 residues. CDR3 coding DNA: TGTGCCAGCAGTGTGGGGGACACAGGCAATCAGCCCCAGCATTTT. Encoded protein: CASSVGDTGNQPQHF.

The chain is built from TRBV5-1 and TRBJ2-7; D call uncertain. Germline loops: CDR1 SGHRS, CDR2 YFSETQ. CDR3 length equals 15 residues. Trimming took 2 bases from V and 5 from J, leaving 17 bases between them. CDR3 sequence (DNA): TGCGCCAGCAGCTTACGTGTTAGTAGCTTTGACGAGCAGTACTTC. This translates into CASSLRVSSFDEQYF.

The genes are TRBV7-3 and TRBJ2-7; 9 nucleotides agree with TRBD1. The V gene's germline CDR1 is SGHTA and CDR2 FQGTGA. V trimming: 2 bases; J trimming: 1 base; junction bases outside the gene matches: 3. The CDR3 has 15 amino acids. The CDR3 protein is CASSLAGTGSYEQYF. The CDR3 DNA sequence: TGTGCCAGCAGCTTAGCCGGGACAGGGTCCTACGAGCAGTACTTC.

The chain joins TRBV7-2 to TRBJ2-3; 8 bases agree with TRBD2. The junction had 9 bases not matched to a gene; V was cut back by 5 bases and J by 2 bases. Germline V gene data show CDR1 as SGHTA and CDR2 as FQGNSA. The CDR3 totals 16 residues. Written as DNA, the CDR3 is TGTGCCAGCAGCCTACGGACTAGCAGGAACACAGATACGCAGTATTTT. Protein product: CASSLRTSRNTDTQYF.

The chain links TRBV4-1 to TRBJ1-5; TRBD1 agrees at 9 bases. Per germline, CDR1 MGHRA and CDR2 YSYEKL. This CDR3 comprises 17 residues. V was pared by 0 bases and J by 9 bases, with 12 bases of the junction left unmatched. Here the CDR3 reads CASSQDPGQGAGGPQHF. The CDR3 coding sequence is TGCGCCAGCAGCCAAGACCCGGGACAGGGTGCCGGTGGGCCCCAGCATTTT.